Described below is a single T cell receptor (beta chain) sequence and its context. Its antigen is unidentified. Naive CD8 cells comprised CD45RO-negative, CCR7-positively selected cells, excluding terminally differentiated effector memory CD45RA+ cells. The sample comes from a study of shared clonotypes between healthy human individuals. Points from the study as a whole: Memory subsets had estimated richness that was generally smaller than that of naive subsets.

The CDR3 is 14 residues long. Trimming took 9 bases from V and 4 from J; bases not matched to a gene: 8. From germline, CDR1 is LNHDA and CDR2 SQIVND (reference sequence). Sequencing was at deep level. TCRdb keeps only in-frame clones here, not all; method: immunoSEQ multiplex PCR. This table has around 2,000,000 clones, roughly 94% appearing once. The chain combines TRBV19 with TRBJ2-2, with 7 bases aligning to TRBD1. This TCR came from a man aged 18 to 30 in good health. Sequencing was carried out using naive CD8+ T cells sorted from blood. The CDR3 protein is CASTGQTGTGELFF. The CDR3 DNA reads as TGTGCCAGCACGGGACAGACGGGCACCGGGGAGCTGTTTTTT.